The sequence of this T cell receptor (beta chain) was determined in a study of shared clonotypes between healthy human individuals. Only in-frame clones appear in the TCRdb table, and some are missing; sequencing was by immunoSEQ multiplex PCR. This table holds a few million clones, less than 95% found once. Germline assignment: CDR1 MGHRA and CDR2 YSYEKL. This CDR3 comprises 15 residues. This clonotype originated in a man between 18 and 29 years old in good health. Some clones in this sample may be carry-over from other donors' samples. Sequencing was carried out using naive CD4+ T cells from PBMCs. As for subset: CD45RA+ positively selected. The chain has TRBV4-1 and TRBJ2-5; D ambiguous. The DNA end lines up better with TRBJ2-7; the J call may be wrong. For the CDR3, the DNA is TGCGCCAGCAGCCAAGAGGCAACAGATTACTACGAGCAGTACTTC. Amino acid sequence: CASSQEATDYYEQYF.